This TCR beta chain derives from a study of blood T cells in healthy people across ages. On this clonotype itself: What it binds is unknown.

The second PCR ran about 6 to 12 cycles with a sample-barcoded 5' primer and J-beta primers. Each cDNA molecule, via a template-switch adaptor with 12 random nucleotides, was tagged. All samples yielded 2.5 million or more CDR3-containing paired-end reads. TCRdb processed the 5' RACE reads anew with MiXCR; each CDR3 protein has one entry. This table holds 1.4 million to 1.5 million distinct CDR3 sequences, about 43% found once. The study, taken as a whole, reports: A conclusive naive versus antigen-experienced comparison was prevented by the unsorted PBMCs.

What was sequenced was blood. This TCR was recovered from a woman between 18 and 29 years old in good health.

CDR3 nucleotide sequence: TGCGCCAGCAGCCAGACAGACTCGAACTATCAGCCCCAGCATTTT. It is translated as CASSQTDSNYQPQHF. This rearrangement joins TRBV4-1 to TRBJ1-5, with a weak D call TRBD1 (5 bases). V lost 3 bases and J lost 5, with 14 bases in between. Germline V CDR1 and CDR2: MGHRA, YSYEKL. The CDR3 length is 15 residues.